This TCR beta chain was identified during a study of regulatory T cells in long-lasting Graves disease. This clonotype has more than one count but fewer than ten. Time point meaning: persistent/refractory GD, antithyroid drugs over 5 years with positive TRAb. Making the TCR library involved RNA that had been extracted from PBMCs. Graves' disease diagnoses used American Thyroid Association guidelines. As a group, patients came from one endocrinology department in Xi'an, China. CDR3 regions were amplified by Arm-PCR using iRepertoire HTBI primers to build TCR beta libraries. TCRdb used MiXCR to reprocess the multiplex PCR reads, holding one entry per CDR3 protein. The sample shows approximately 350,000 distinct CDR3 sequences, more than 20% of them seen only once. The source is a woman aged 40 to 50 with Graves disease. The starting material was peripheral blood mononuclear cells (PBMCs), obtained when the disease was refractory, from a patient treated with antithyroid drugs.

CDR3 nucleotides: TGTGCCAGCAGTAAACAACAGGACAGCTTAACACAAGAGACCCAGTACTTC. This encodes CASSKQQDSLTQETQYF. This chain links TRBV28 with TRBJ2-5; a possible D gene is TRBD1 (6 bases). The V end was cut by 5 bases, the J end by 2 bases, with 21 bases between. The CDR3 extends over 17 amino acids. The V gene's germline CDR1 is MDHEN and CDR2 SYDVKM.